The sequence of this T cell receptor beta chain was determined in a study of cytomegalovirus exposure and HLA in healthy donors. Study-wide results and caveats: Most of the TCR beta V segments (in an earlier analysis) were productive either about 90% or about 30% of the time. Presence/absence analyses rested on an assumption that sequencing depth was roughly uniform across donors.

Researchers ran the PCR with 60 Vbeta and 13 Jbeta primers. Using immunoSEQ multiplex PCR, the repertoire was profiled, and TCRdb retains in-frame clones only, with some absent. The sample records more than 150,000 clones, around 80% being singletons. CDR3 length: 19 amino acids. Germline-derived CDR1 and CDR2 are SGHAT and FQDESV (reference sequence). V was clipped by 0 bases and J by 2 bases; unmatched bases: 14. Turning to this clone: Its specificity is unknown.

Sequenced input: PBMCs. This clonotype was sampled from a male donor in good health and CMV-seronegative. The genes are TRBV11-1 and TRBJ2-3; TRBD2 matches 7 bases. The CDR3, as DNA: TGTGCCAGCAGCTTAGCGGGTTGGGGAGGGACGCGGTCCACAGATACGCAGTATTTT. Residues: CASSLAGWGGTRSTDTQYF.